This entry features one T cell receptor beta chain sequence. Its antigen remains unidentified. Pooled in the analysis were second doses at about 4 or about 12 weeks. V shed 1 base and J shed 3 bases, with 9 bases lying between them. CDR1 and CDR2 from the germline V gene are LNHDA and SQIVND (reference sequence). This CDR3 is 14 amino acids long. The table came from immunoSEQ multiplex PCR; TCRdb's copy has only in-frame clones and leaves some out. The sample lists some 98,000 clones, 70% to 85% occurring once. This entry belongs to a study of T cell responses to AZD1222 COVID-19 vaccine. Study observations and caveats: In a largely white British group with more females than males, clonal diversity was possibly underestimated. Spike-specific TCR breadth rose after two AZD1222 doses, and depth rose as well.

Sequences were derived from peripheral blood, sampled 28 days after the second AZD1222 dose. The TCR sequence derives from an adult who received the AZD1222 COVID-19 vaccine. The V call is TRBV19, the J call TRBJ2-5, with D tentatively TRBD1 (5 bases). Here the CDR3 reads CASSIVGREETQYF. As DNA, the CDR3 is TGTGCCAGTAGTATAGTGGGCAGGGAAGAGACCCAGTACTTC.